The clone carrying this T cell receptor beta chain was counted at least ten times. As yet, its antigen is unknown. The source of the sample is a study of response to subunit inactivated influenza vaccine. There are 15 residues in the CDR3. General study results and limits: The authors put forward the suggestion that each seasonal influenza vaccination may bring in only a limited number of new T cells.

MiXCR, run by TCRdb on the RT-PCR reads, gives a single entry per CDR3 protein. This sample yields just under 250,000 distinct CDR3 sequences, of which 9% to 15% are seen a single time; about 7.8% belongs to the top ten. The receptor comes from a man in his fifties who received an inactivated influenza vaccine. Here the sequenced sample was non-naive T cells sorted from PBMCs, taken approximately 15 days before vaccination. The rearrangement links TRBV21-1 to TRBJ2-1; whether TRBD2, the table's D call, matches the DNA was not checked. TRBV21-1 is shown as a pseudogene. CDR3 loop: CARYTTSGSYNEQFF. The CDR3 region has the DNA TGTGCCAGATATACGACTAGCGGGAGCTACAATGAGCAGTTCTTC.